This TCR beta chain was profiled in a study of regulatory T cells in long-lasting Graves disease. This clonotype was observed a handful of times. Time point: newly diagnosed GD, antithyroid drugs for less than 3 months. From RNA extracted from PBMCs, the TCR library was made. Around 9 milliliters of peripheral blood were drawn into EDTA tubes. CDR3 regions were amplified by Arm-PCR using iRepertoire HTBI primers to build TCR beta libraries. TCRdb re-analysed the multiplex PCR reads in MiXCR, keeping a single row per CDR3 protein. The data hold a few hundred thousand distinct CDR3 sequences, with 15% observed a single time. The CDR3 length is 13 residues. The germline V gene has CDR1 DFQATT and CDR2 SNEGSKA (reference sequence). V gave up 0 bases and J gave up 7 bases, with 10 bases separating them. These data also formed part of another study, on T cells in Graves' hyperthyroidism and ophthalmopathy. Turning to that study: Uncontrolled infection, other autoimmune disease, pregnancy or lactation disqualified patients from enrolment.

Sequencing was performed on peripheral blood mononuclear cells (PBMCs), taken at new diagnosis, from a patient treated with antithyroid drugs. This clonotype was sampled from a woman aged 40 to 50 with Graves disease. The gene calls are TRBV20-1 and TRBJ2-4; no definite D call. The CDR3 region is CSAREGLGNIQYF. Written as DNA, the CDR3 is TGCAGTGCTAGAGAAGGCCTGGGGAACATTCAGTACTTC.